This TCR beta chain is drawn from a study of blood T cell repertoires in COVID-19. Methods used by the authors: Using reference gene primer amplification, nucleated cell counts were estimated. The protocol was immunoSEQ multiplex PCR, while the TCRdb copy is restricted to in-frame clones and leaves out a portion. The DNA gave D and trimming, while V, J and clone size come from that table. The table records about 120,000 clones, about 90% of them present only once. Seattle cases were enrolled at active infection and followed longitudinally. The CDR3 sequence is 15 residues long. V was clipped by 3 bases and J by 5 bases, with 16 bases between them. The germline CDR1 and CDR2 sequences are LGHNA and YNFKEQ.

V gene TRBV4-2 combines with J gene TRBJ1-2; D perhaps matches TRBD1 (6 bases). The sequenced sample was peripheral blood. The clonotype comes from a woman in her sixties or seventies with COVID-19, enrolled during active disease. DNA for the CDR3: TGTGCCAGCAGCCAGCTTTATCCCACAGGGTATGGCTACACCTTC. Protein sequence: CASSQLYPTGYGYTF.